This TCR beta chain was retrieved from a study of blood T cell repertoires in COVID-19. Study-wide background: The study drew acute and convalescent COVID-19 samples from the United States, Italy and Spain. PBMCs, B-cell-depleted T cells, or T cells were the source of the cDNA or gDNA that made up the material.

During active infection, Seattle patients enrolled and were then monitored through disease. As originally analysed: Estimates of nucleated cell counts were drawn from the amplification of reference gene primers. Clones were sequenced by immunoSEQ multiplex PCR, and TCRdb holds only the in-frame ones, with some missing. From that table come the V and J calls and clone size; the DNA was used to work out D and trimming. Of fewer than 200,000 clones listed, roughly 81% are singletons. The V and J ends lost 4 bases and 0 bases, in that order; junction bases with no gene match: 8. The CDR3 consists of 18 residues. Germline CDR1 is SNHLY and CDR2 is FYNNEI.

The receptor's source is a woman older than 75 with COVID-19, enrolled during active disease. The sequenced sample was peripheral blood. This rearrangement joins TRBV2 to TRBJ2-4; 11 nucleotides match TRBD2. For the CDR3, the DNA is TGTGCCAGCAGTGGTGGTAGCGGGAGGGCGATAGCCAAAAACATTCAGTACTTC. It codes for CASSGGSGRAIAKNIQYF.